Following are 15 T cell receptor beta chains from one sample sequenced in a study of T cells in Graves' hyperthyroidism and ophthalmopathy. Amplification targeted TCR beta CDR3 regions from RNA transcripts. Primed by the HTBI set, a first-round RT-PCR was run on the TCR CDR3. TCRdb independently ran MiXCR on the multiplex PCR reads; one entry per CDR3 protein. The sample has 500,000 to 550,000 distinct CDR3 sequences, less than 25% seen once; the top ten hold about 26%. Sequencing used blood. These receptors were collected from a man aged 18 to 35 with Graves' hyperthyroidism.

This clonotype has at least ten counts. The chain couples TRBV12-3 or TRBV12-4 to TRBJ2-2, with TRBD2 identical over 11 bases. Trimming took 5 bases from V and 5 from J; bases not matched to a gene: 7. The CDR3 loop spans 16 amino acids. The CDR3 nucleotides read TGTGCCAGCAGTAACCTAGCGGGGGGCTCTACCGGGGAGCTGTTTTTT. This sequence encodes CASSNLAGGSTGELFF.

As to this clonotype: A much bigger clone sits one base away, suggesting this may be a read error. V usage is TRBV19 and J usage is TRBJ1-5; 7 positions match TRBD1. The germline V gene has CDR1 LNHDA and CDR2 SQIVND (reference sequence). The CDR3 length is 14 residues. The CDR3 region is CASRNRGTNQPLHF. The CDR3 DNA reads as TGTGCCAGTAGGAACAGGGGTACCAATCAGCCCCTGCATTTT.

With respect to this clonotype: The conserved closing phenylalanine or tryptophan is absent in this CDR3, likely reflecting a read error. The V gene is TRBV7-8, the J gene TRBJ1-5; 7 bases agree with TRBD1. The V and J ends lost 1 base and 7 bases, in that order; junction bases with no gene match: 4. Germline V gives CDR1 SGHVS, CDR2 FQNEAQ. There are 14 residues in the CDR3. CDR3 bases: TGTGCCAGCAGCTTAGGGGGACAGCGGCAGCCCCAGCATGTT. Translating it yields CASSLGGQRQPQHV.

As for this clonotype: The CDR3 ends on some other residue instead of the conserved phenylalanine or tryptophan, so this is likely a read error. The rearrangement joins TRBV2 to TRBJ1-2; maybe TRBD1 (5 bases). The CDR3 is 14 amino acids. V lost 8 bases and J 0 bases, leaving 13 bases between the germline ends. CDR1 is SNHLY and CDR2 is FYNNEI in the germline V gene. CDR3 in amino acids: CASVWGETNYGYTV. The CDR3 region has the DNA TGTGCCAGCGTTTGGGGGGAGACTAACTATGGCTACACCGTC.

At least ten counts were recorded for this clonotype. V usage is TRBV19 and J usage is TRBJ1-5, with TRBD1 identical over 7 bases. The V and J ends lost 7 bases and 7 bases, in that order; junction bases with no gene match: 16. The CDR3 extends over 16 amino acids. In germline, CDR1 is LNHDA, CDR2 SQIVND (reference sequence). CDR3 loop: CASKARDSETWQPQHF. In DNA form, the CDR3 reads TGTGCCAGTAAGGCTAGGGACAGTGAGACATGGCAGCCCCAGCATTTT.

This clonotype was seen at least ten times. The chain uses TRBV7-2 and TRBJ1-5; D might be TRBD1 (5 bases). CDR1 is SGHTA and CDR2 is FQGNSA in the germline V gene. The CDR3 is made up of 13 amino acids. V lost 6 bases, J lost 4 bases, and 10 bases lay in between. The CDR3 is CASSSNRNQPQHF. CDR3 bases: TGTGCCAGCAGTTCTAACAGGAATCAGCCCCAGCATTTT.

This clonotype was seen many times. The CDR3 spells CASSYGRTYEQYF. CDR3 DNA: TGTGCCAGCAGTTACGGACGGACCTACGAGCAGTACTTC. The V gene is TRBV6-5, the J gene TRBJ2-7, with D uncertain. Germline CDR1 is MNHEY and CDR2 is SVGAGI. Between the trimmed V and J ends, which lost 2 bases and 2 bases, there was a span of 7 bases. CDR3 size: 13 residues.

The chain employs TRBV7-2 and TRBJ2-7; D tentatively fits TRBD1 or TRBD2 (5 bases each). V was trimmed by 6 bases and J by 9 bases, leaving 21 bases between them. CDR1 and CDR2 from the germline V gene are SGHTA and FQGNSA. The CDR3 consists of 14 residues. The CDR3 bases are TGTGCCAGCAGGCTGTCGACTGGACGGGACGCGCAGTACTTC. Translation: CASRLSTGRDAQYF.

V and J are TRBV5-1 and TRBJ2-7; tentatively, D is TRBD1 (5 bases). Trimming cost V 4 bases and J 4 bases, with 15 bases left between them. The CDR3 loop spans 14 amino acids. Germline V lookup: CDR1 SGHRS, CDR2 YFSETQ. CDR3 nucleotides: TGCGCCAGCAGCAGGGGCACCACCTTATACGAGCAGTACTTC. Its translation is CASSRGTTLYEQYF. Looking up the rest from reference TRBV5-1 and TRBJ2-7 gives the full variable domain: KAGVTQTPRYLIKTRGQQVTLSCSPISGHRSVSWYQQTPGQGLQFLFEYFSETQRNKGNFPGRFSGRQFSNSRSEMNVSTLELGDSALYLCASSRGTTLYEQYFGPGTRLTVT.

This clonotype was seen many times. The chain carries TRBV24-1 and TRBJ1-5; D may be TRBD1 (5 bases). The CDR3 has 13 amino acids. Per the germline V gene, CDR1 is KGHDR and CDR2 is SFDVKD. The ends were cut back, 4 bases at V and 5 bases at J, with 8 bases in the middle. The CDR3 is CATSDGADQPQHF. CDR3 sequence (DNA): TGTGCCACCAGTGACGGGGCAGATCAGCCCCAGCATTTT.

In this sample, this clonotype turned up many times. At one boundary the junction diverges from the germline segment, which might be a read error. The J gene is TRBJ2-2, the V gene TRBV6-2 or TRBV6-3, with TRBD1 as a possible D gene (6 bases). The CDR3 consists of 13 residues. CDR1 is MNHEY, CDR2 SVGEGT, per germline. CDR3 DNA sequence: TGTGCTAGCAGTTACAGGGACACCGGGGAGCTGTTTTTT. The encoded protein is CASSYRDTGELFF.

This clonotype has a count of ten or more. This chain joins TRBV20-1 and TRBJ1-3, with D maybe TRBD1 (6 bases). The CDR3 sequence is 15 residues long. V was trimmed by 0 bases and J by 7 bases, leaving 16 bases between them. Germline CDR1 reads DFQATT; CDR2 reads SNEGSKA (reference sequence). CDR3 nucleotide sequence: TGCAGTGCTAGAGATCGGTCGGGCAGGGGTAACACCATATATTTT. This gives the protein CSARDRSGRGNTIYF.

The chain has TRBV11-2 and TRBJ2-2; TRBD2 aligns across 10 bases. This CDR3 is built from 18 residues. V lost 0 bases, J lost 4 bases, and 8 bases stayed unmatched. Looked up from germline, CDR1 is SGHAT and CDR2 is FQNNGV. The CDR3 here is CASSLDPAGGPVTGELFF. The CDR3, as DNA: TGTGCCAGCAGCTTAGATCCAGCGGGGGGGCCGGTCACCGGGGAGCTGTTTTTT. Filled out from reference TRBV11-2 and TRBJ2-2, the complete variable domain reads EAGVAQSPRYKIIEKRQSVAFWCNPISGHATLYWYQQILGQGPKLLIQFQNNGVVDDSQLPKDRFSAERLKGVDSTLKIQPAKLEDSAVYLCASSLDPAGGPVTGELFFGEGSRLTVL.

This clonotype was detected only a few times. This chain joins TRBV29-1 and TRBJ2-2; D is undetermined. The V end was cut by 7 bases, the J end by 7 bases, with 10 bases between. The CDR3 loop spans 11 amino acids. Germline V gene data show CDR1 as SQVTM and CDR2 as ANQGSEA. CDR3: CSASIGGELFF. DNA of the CDR3: TGCAGCGCCTCAATCGGCGGGGAGCTGTTTTTT.

This clonotype was seen only a few times. The V and J genes are TRBV2 and TRBJ1-5; D unclear. The germline V gene encodes CDR1 SNHLY and CDR2 FYNNEI. This CDR3 is built from 14 residues. Deletions cut 6 bases from V and 5 bases from J, with 14 bases between. The CDR3 DNA is TGTGCCAGCAGCGACGGCAGGAACTATCAGCCCCAGCATTTT. Encoded protein: CASSDGRNYQPQHF.